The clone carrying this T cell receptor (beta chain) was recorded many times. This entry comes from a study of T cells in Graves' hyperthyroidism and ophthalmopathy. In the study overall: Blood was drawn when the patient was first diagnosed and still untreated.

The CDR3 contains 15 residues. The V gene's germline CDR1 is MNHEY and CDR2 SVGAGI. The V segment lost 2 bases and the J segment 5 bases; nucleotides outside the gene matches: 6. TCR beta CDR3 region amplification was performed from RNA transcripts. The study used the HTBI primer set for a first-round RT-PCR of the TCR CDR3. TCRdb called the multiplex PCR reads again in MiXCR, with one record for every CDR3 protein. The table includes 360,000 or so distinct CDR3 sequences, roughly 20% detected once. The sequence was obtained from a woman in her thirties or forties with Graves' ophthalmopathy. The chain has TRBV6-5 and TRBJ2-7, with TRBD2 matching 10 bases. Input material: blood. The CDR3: CASSYGSSGSDEQYF. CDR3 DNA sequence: TGTGCCAGCAGTTACGGATCTAGCGGGAGCGACGAGCAGTACTTC.